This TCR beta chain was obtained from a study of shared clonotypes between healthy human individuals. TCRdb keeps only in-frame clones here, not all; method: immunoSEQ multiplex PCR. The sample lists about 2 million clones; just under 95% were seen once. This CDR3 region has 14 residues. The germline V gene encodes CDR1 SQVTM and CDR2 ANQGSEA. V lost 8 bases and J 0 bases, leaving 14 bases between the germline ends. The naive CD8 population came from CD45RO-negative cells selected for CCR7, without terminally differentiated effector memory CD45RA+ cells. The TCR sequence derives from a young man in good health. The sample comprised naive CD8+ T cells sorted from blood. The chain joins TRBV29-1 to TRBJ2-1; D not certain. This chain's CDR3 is CSLARPGSYNEQFF. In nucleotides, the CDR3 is TGCAGCCTGGCCCGGCCTGGCTCCTACAATGAGCAGTTCTTC.